This T cell receptor (beta chain) came from a study of beta chain features in type 1 diabetes. Reverse transcribing all isolated RNA meant expressed TCRB transcripts were sequenced. Clones were sequenced by immunoSEQ multiplex PCR, and TCRdb holds only the in-frame ones, with some missing. The sample lists hundreds of thousands of clones; over 10% were seen once. Study conclusions and caveats: Patients with Type 1 diabetes showed moderately but significantly shorter TCRB CDR3s in all four CD4+ subsets.

Notes on this clone: Its antigen is unknown.

This receptor was obtained from a man younger than 35 with type 1 diabetes. The sample comprised naive CD4+ T cells from blood.

CDR3 coding DNA: TGTGCCAGTAGCCCCGGGACAGGGGGTAGGAGCAATCAGCCCCAGCATTTT. Protein product: CASSPGTGGRSNQPQHF. The rearrangement joins TRBV19 to TRBJ1-5, with TRBD1 matching 11 bases. The CDR3 contains 17 residues. Germline V lookup: CDR1 LNHDA, CDR2 SQIVND (reference sequence). The V and J ends lost 6 bases and 1 base, in that order; junction bases with no gene match: 8.